This T cell receptor (beta chain) stems from a study of T cells in Graves' hyperthyroidism and ophthalmopathy. Across the study: Peripheral blood was acquired at first diagnosis, ahead of any therapy whatsoever.

This clonotype was seen more than once but under ten times. J gave up 5 bases and V 4 bases, and 12 bases lay outside the gene matches. Germline CDR1 SGHDT, CDR2 YYEEEE. There are 16 residues in the CDR3. With duration under 3 months, ophthalmopathy was active: Clinical Activity Score at least 3, NOSPECS at least 4. Those patients with uncontrolled infection, other autoimmune disease, pregnancy or lactation were excluded. Cells are PBMCs isolated from 10 ml of fresh blood. RNA transcripts served as the template for amplifying TCR beta CDR3 regions. First-round RT-PCR targeting the TCR CDR3 was performed with the HTBI primer set. TCRdb itself ran the multiplex PCR reads through MiXCR, one entry per CDR3 protein. In the table there are under 600,000 distinct CDR3 sequences, 16% of which are singletons.

The source of this sequence is a middle-aged woman with Graves' ophthalmopathy. The chain uses TRBV5-6 and TRBJ2-3, with 8 bases aligning to TRBD1. Sequencing was done on a sample of blood. In DNA, the CDR3 is TGTGCCAGCAGCACCCTGGGACAGGTGGGACGAGATACGCAGTATTTT. Translating gives CASSTLGQVGRDTQYF.